The following is a TCR beta chain sequence with its context. Antigen unknown. V dropped 0 bases and J dropped 8 bases, with 17 bases sitting between them. This CDR3 has 16 amino acids. Germline values: CDR1 LGHNA, CDR2 YSLEER. The source of the sample is a study of response to subunit inactivated influenza vaccine. Whole-study findings and limits: That few new T cells are recruited by each seasonal influenza vaccination was the authors' suggestion.

TCRdb reanalysed the RT-PCR reads using MiXCR and keeps one entry per CDR3 protein. The sample records hundreds of thousands of distinct CDR3 sequences, 15% to 18% being singletons. The sample consisted of PBMCs from blood, taken approximately 13 days after vaccination. The clonotype comes from a man aged 45-60 years who received an inactivated influenza vaccine. The chain is built from TRBV4-3 and TRBJ2-1, with D possibly being TRBD2 (6 bases). Here the CDR3 DNA reads TGCGCCAGCAGCCAAGAGAGGCGGGGTAGGGCCTATGAGCAGTTCTTC. It is translated as CASSQERRGRAYEQFF.